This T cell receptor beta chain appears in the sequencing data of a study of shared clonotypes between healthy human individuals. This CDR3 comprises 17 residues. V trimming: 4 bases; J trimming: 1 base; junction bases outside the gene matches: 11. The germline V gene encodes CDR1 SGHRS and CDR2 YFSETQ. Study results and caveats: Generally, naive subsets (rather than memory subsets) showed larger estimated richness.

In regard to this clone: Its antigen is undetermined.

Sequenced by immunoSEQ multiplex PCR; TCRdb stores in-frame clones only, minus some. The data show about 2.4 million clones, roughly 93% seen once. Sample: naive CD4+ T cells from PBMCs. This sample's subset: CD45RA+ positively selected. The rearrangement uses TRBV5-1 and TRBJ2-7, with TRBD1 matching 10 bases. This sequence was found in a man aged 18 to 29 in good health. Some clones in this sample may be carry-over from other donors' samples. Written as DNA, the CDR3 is TGCGCCAGCAGCCGGGAGATCGGACAGGGGGGATCCTACGAGCAGTACTTC. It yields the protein CASSREIGQGGSYEQYF. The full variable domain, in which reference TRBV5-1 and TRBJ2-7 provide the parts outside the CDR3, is KAGVTQTPRYLIKTRGQQVTLSCSPISGHRSVSWYQQTPGQGLQFLFEYFSETQRNKGNFPGRFSGRQFSNSRSEMNVSTLELGDSALYLCASSREIGQGGSYEQYFGPGTRLTVT.